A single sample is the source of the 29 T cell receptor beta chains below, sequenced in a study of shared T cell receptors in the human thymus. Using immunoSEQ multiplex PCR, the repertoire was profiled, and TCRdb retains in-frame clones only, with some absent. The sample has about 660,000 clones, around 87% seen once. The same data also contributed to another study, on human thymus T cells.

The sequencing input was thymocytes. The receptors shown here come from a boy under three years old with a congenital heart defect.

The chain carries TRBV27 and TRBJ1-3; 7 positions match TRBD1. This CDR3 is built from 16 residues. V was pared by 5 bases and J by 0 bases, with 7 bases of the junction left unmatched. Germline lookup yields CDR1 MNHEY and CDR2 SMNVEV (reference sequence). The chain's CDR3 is CASSQRQGHSGNTIYF. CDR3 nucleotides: TGTGCCAGCAGTCAGAGACAGGGACACTCTGGAAACACCATATATTTT.

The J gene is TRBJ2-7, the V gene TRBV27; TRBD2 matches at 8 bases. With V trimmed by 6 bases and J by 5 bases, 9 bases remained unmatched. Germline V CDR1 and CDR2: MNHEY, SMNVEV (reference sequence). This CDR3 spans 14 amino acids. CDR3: CASRGAGAGHEQYF. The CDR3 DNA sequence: TGTGCCAGCAGGGGAGCGGGAGCGGGGCACGAGCAGTACTTC.

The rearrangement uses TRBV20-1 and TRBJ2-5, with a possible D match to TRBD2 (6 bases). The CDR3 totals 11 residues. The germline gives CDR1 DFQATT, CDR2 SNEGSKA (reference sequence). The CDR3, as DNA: TGCGCGGGAAAAGCCCAAGAGACCCAGTACTTC. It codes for CAGKAQETQYF.

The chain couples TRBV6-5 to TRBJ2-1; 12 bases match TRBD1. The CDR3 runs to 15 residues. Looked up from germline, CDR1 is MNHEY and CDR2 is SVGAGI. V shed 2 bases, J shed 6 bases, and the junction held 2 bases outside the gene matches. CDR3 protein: CASSYPGQGANEQFF. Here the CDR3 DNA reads TGTGCCAGCAGTTACCCGGGACAGGGGGCCAATGAGCAGTTCTTC.

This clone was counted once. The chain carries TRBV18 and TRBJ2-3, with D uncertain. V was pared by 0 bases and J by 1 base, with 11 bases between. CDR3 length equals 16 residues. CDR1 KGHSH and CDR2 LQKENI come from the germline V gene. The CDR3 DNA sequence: TGTGCCAGCTCACCACCGTGGGCCGACGGCACAGATACGCAGTATTTT. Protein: CASSPPWADGTDTQYF. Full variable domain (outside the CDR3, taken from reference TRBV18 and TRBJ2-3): NAGVMQNPRHLVRRRGQEARLRCSPMKGHSHVYWYRQLPEEGLKFMVYLQKENIIDESGMPKERFSAEFPKEGPSILRIQQVVRGDSAAYFCASSPPWADGTDTQYFGPGTRLTVL.

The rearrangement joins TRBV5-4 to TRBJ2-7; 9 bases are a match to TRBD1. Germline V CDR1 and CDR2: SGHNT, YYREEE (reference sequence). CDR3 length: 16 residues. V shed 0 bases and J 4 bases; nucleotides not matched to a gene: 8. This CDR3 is CASSLAGTGRRYEQYF. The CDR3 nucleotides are TGTGCCAGCAGCTTGGCGGGGACAGGGAGGCGGTACGAGCAGTACTTC. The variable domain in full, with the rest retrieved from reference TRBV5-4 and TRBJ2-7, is ETGVTQSPTHLIKTRGQQVTLRCSSQSGHNTVSWYQQALGQGPQFIFQYYREEENGRGNFPPRFSGLQFPNYSSELNVNALELDDSALYLCASSLAGTGRRYEQYFGPGTRLTVT.

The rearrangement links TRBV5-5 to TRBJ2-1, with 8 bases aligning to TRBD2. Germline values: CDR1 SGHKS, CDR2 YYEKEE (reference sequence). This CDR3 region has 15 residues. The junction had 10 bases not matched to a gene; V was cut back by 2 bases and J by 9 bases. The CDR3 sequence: CASSFSGGESGEQFF. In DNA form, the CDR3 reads TGTGCCAGCAGCTTTTCGGGGGGGGAGTCTGGTGAGCAGTTCTTC.

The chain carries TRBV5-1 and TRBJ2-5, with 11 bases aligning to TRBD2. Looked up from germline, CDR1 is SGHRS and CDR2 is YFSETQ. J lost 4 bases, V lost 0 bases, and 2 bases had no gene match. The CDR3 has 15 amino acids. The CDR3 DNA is TGCGCCAGCAGCTTGGTAGCGGGGGGGAGAGAGACCCAGTACTTC. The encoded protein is CASSLVAGGRETQYF.

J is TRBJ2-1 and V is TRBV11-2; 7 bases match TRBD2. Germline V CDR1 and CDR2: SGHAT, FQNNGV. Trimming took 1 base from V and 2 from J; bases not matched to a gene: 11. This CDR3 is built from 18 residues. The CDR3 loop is CASSLVGRASGAYNEQFF. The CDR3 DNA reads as TGTGCCAGCAGCTTAGTTGGGCGGGCCAGCGGGGCCTACAATGAGCAGTTCTTC. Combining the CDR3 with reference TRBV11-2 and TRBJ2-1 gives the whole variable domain EAGVAQSPRYKIIEKRQSVAFWCNPISGHATLYWYQQILGQGPKLLIQFQNNGVVDDSQLPKDRFSAERLKGVDSTLKIQPAKLEDSAVYLCASSLVGRASGAYNEQFFGPGTRLTVL.

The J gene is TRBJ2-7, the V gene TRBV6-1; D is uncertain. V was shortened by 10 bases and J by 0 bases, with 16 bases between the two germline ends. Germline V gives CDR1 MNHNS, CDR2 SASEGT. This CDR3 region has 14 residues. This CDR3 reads CAIPNDINSYEQYF. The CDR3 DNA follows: TGTGCCATTCCAAACGACATCAACTCCTACGAGCAGTACTTC.

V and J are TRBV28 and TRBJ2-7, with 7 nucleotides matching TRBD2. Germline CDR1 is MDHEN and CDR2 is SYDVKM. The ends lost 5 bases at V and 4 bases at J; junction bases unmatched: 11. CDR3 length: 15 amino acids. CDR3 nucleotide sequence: TGTGCCAGCAGTGAAATCCGGGACTACCGTTACGAGCAGTACTTC. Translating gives CASSEIRDYRYEQYF.

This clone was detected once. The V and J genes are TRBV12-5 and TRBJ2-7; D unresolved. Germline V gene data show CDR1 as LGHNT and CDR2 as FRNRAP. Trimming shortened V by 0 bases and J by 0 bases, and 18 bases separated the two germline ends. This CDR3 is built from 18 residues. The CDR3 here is CASGLVSHIQKPSYEQYF. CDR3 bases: TGTGCTAGTGGTTTGGTTTCCCACATACAGAAACCCTCCTACGAGCAGTACTTC.

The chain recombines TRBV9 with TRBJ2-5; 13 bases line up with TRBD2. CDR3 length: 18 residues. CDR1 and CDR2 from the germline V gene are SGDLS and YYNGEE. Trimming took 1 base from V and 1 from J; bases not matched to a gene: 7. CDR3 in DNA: TGTGCCAGCAGCGTAAAAACTAGCGGGAGGGTGGGCCAAGAGACCCAGTACTTC. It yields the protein CASSVKTSGRVGQETQYF.

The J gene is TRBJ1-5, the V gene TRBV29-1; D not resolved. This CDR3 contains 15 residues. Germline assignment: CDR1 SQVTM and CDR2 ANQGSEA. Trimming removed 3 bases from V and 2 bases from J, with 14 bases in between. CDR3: CSVDGVEGGNQPQHF. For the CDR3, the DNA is TGCAGCGTTGATGGGGTGGAGGGAGGCAATCAGCCCCAGCATTTT. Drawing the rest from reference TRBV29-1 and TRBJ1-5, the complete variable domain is SAVISQKPSRDICQRGTSLTIQCQVDSQVTMMFWYRQQPGQSLTLIATANQGSEATYESGFVIDKFPISRPNLTFSTLTVSNMSPEDSSIYLCSVDGVEGGNQPQHFGDGTRLSIL.

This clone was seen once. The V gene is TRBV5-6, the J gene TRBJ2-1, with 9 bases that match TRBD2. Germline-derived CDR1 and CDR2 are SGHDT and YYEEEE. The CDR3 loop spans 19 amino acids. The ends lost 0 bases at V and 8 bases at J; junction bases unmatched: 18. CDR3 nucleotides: TGTGCCAGCAGCTTGGGACAGAGGGGACGAGCGGGAGGACCCGATGAGCAGTTCTTC. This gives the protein CASSLGQRGRAGGPDEQFF.

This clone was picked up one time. The DNA for the CDR3 is TGTGCCAGCAGCTTTACAGGGGTCCCCGGGGAGCTGTTTTTT. This codes for CASSFTGVPGELFF. V gene TRBV5-4 combines with J gene TRBJ2-2, with TRBD1 matching over 7 bases. V lost 2 bases to trimming and J lost 6 bases; unmatched junction nucleotides: 4. The germline V gene has CDR1 SGHNT and CDR2 YYREEE (reference sequence). The CDR3 runs 14 residues.

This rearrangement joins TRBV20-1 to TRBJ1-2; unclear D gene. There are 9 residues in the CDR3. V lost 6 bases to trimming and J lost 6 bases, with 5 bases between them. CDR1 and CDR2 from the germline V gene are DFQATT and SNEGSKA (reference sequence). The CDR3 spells CSAANGYTF. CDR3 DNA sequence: TGCAGTGCAGCCAATGGCTACACCTTC.

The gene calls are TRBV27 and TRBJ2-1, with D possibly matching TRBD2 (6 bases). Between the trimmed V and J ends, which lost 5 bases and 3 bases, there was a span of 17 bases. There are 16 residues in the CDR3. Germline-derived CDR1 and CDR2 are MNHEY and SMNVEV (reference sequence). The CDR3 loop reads CASSPRGSGFYNEQFF. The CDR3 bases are TGTGCCAGCAGTCCCCGTGGGAGCGGGTTCTACAATGAGCAGTTCTTC.

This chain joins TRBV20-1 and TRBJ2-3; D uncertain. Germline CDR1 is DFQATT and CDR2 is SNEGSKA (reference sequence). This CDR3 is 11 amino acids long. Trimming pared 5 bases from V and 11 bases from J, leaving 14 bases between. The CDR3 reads CSAYPTLGQYF. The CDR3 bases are TGCAGTGCTTATCCCACCCTCGGGCAGTATTTT.

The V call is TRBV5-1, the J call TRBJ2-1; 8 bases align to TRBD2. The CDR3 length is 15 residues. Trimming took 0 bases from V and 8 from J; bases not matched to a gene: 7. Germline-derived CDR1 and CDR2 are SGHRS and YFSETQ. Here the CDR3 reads CASSLVQREFDEQFF. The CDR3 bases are TGCGCCAGCAGCTTGGTTCAGCGGGAGTTCGATGAGCAGTTCTTC.

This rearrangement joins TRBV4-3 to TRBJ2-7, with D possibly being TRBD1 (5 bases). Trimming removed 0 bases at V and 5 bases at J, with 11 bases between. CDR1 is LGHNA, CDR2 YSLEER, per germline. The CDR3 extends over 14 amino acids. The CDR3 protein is CASSQEGEEDEQYF. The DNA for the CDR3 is TGCGCCAGCAGCCAAGAAGGGGAAGAGGACGAGCAGTACTTC.

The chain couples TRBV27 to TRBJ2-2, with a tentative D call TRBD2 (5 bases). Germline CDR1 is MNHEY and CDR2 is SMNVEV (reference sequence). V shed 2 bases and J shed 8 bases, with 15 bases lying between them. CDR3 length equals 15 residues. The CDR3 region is CASSLKRKEWGELFF. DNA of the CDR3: TGTGCCAGCAGTTTAAAGCGGAAGGAGTGGGGGGAGCTGTTTTTT.

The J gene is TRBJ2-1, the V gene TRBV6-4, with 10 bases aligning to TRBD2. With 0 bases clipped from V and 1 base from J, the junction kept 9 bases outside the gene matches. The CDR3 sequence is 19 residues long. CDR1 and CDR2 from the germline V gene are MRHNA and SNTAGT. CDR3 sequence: CASSDSALAGVGSYNEQFF. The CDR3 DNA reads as TGTGCCAGCAGTGACTCGGCTCTAGCGGGAGTGGGGTCCTACAATGAGCAGTTCTTC.

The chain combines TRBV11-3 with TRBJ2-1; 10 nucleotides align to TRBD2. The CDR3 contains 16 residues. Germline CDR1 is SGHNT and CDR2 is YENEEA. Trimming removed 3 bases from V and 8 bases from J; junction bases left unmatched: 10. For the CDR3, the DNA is TGTGCCAGCAGCTTTACCGGGACTAGCGCCTGGGATGAGCAGTTCTTC. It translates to CASSFTGTSAWDEQFF.

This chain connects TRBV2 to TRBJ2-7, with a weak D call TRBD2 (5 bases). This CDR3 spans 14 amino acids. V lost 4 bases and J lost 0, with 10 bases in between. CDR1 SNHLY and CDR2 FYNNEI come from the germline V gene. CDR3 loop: CASSGSRDSYEQYF. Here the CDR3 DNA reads TGTGCCAGCAGTGGGTCCCGGGACTCCTACGAGCAGTACTTC.

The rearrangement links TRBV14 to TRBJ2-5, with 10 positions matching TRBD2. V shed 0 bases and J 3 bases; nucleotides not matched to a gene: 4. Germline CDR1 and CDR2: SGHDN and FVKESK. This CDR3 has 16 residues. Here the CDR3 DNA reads TGTGCCAGCAGCCAAGATACTAGCGGGAAGAAAGAGACCCAGTACTTC. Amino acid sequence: CASSQDTSGKKETQYF.

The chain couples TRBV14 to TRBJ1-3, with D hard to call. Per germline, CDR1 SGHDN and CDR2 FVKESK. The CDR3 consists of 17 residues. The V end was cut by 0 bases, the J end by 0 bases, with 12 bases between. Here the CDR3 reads CASSQDRVRPSGNTIYF. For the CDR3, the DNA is TGTGCCAGCAGCCAAGATCGGGTCAGACCCTCTGGAAACACCATATATTTT. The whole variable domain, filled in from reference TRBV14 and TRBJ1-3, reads EAGVTQFPSHSVIEKGQTVTLRCDPISGHDNLYWYRRVMGKEIKFLLHFVKESKQDESGMPNNRFLAERTGGTYSTLKVQPAELEDSGVYFCASSQDRVRPSGNTIYFGEGSWLTVV.

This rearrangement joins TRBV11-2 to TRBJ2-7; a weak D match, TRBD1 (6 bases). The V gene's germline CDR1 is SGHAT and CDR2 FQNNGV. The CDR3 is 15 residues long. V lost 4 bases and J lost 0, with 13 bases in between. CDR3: CASSSYGDNSYEQYF. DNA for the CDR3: TGTGCCAGCAGCTCCTACGGGGACAACTCCTACGAGCAGTACTTC.

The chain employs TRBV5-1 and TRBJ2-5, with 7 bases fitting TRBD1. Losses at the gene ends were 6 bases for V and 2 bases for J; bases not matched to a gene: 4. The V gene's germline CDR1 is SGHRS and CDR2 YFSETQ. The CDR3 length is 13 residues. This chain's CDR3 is CASTPGQQETQYF. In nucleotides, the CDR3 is TGCGCCAGCACACCGGGACAGCAAGAGACCCAGTACTTC. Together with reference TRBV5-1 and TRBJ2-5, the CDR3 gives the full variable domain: KAGVTQTPRYLIKTRGQQVTLSCSPISGHRSVSWYQQTPGQGLQFLFEYFSETQRNKGNFPGRFSGRQFSNSRSEMNVSTLELGDSALYLCASTPGQQETQYFGPGTRLLVL.